The rows below give T cell receptor beta chains drawn from one sample of a study of shared clonotypes between healthy human individuals. Using immunoSEQ multiplex PCR, the repertoire was profiled, and TCRdb retains in-frame clones only, with some absent. In the table there are 2.3 million or so clones, 90% to 95% of which are singletons. The sequencing sample was made of naive CD4+ T cells from PBMCs. Receptors originate from a man younger than 30 in good health. Some clones in this sample may be carry-over from other donors' samples. CDR3s include the opening cysteine and the closing phenylalanine or tryptophan. The order of the fields is V gene, J gene, D gene, clone size, CDR3 protein, CDR3 DNA. D genes are given only for firm matches. Clone size is given for some rows only: seen once, a few or many times, or a class if the clone is expanded.

V: TRBV30; J: TRBJ1-3; D: NA; size: NA; CDR3: CAWAVTFGNTIYF; DNA: TGTGCCTGGGCCGTGACCTTTGGAAACACCATATATTTT
V: TRBV11-2; J: TRBJ2-7; D: NA; size: once; CDR3: CASSLGQLNYEQYF; DNA: TGTGCCAGCAGCTTAGGACAGTTGAACTACGAGCAGTACTTC
V: TRBV4-1; J: TRBJ2-2; D: TRBD2; size: few; CDR3: CASSQVKRDPGELFF; DNA: TGCGCCAGCAGCCAAGTGAAGCGGGACCCCGGGGAGCTGTTTTTT
V: TRBV7-8; J: TRBJ2-5; D: NA; size: NA; CDR3: CASSLGKGGTQYF; DNA: TGTGCCAGCAGCTTAGGCAAGGGTGGGACCCAGTACTTC
V: TRBV7-2; J: TRBJ2-2; D: NA; size: NA; CDR3: CASSFGFFTGELFF; DNA: TGTGCCAGCAGCTTCGGGTTTTTCACCGGGGAGCTGTTTTTT
V: TRBV5-8; J: TRBJ1-5; D: NA; size: NA; CDR3: CASSLYHYSNQPQHF; DNA: TGTGCCAGCAGCTTGTACCATTATAGCAATCAGCCCCAGCATTTT
V: TRBV28; J: TRBJ2-7; D: NA; size: NA; CDR3: CASNSEHYEQYF; DNA: TGTGCCAGCAATAGCGAACACTACGAGCAGTACTTC
V: TRBV29-1; J: TRBJ1-4; D: NA; size: NA; CDR3: CSVESGSNEKLFF; DNA: TGCAGCGTTGAATCAGGGTCTAATGAAAAACTGTTTTTT
V: TRBV19; J: TRBJ1-5; D: NA; size: NA; CDR3: CASGAGGGGNQPQHF; DNA: TGTGCCAGCGGCGCCGGGGGTGGTGGCAATCAGCCCCAGCATTTT
V: TRBV5-1; J: TRBJ2-5; D: TRBD2; size: NA; CDR3: CASSLELAETQYF; DNA: TGCGCCAGCAGCTTGGAACTAGCGGAGACCCAGTACTTC
V: TRBV5-1; J: TRBJ2-2; D: NA; size: NA; CDR3: CASSLDPQDGELFF; DNA: TGCGCCAGCAGCTTGGACCCTCAGGACGGGGAGCTGTTTTTT
V: TRBV25-1; J: TRBJ1-2; D: NA; size: NA; CDR3: CASYSVRGGAGYTF; DNA: TGTGCCAGCTACAGTGTCCGTGGGGGCGCGGGCTACACCTTC
V: TRBV27; J: TRBJ2-1; D: NA; size: NA; CDR3: CASSRSGSAPNEQFF; DNA: TGTGCCAGCAGTCGGTCCGGGAGTGCCCCCAATGAGCAGTTCTTC
V: TRBV7-8; J: TRBJ1-4; D: NA; size: NA; CDR3: CASSRTRFPRDGELATNEKLFF; DNA: TGTGCCAGCAGCCGGACTCGGTTTCCACGGGACGGAGAATTAGCAACTAATGAAAAACTGTTTTTT
V: TRBV18; J: TRBJ1-1; D: NA; size: NA; CDR3: CASSPPSGRETEAFF; DNA: TGTGCCAGCTCACCACCGTCAGGGAGGGAGACTGAAGCTTTCTTT
V: TRBV11-2; J: TRBJ2-1; D: NA; size: NA; CDR3: CASSPRGRPVGEQFF; DNA: TGTGCCAGCAGCCCGAGGGGACGACCCGTCGGTGAGCAGTTCTTC
V: TRBV28; J: TRBJ2-7; D: TRBD1; size: NA; CDR3: CASRGTAYEQYF; DNA: TGTGCCAGCCGAGGGACAGCCTACGAGCAGTACTTC
V: TRBV7-9; J: TRBJ2-5; D: NA; size: NA; CDR3: CASSLRDGQETQYF; DNA: TGTGCCAGCAGCCTCCGGGACGGCCAAGAGACCCAGTACTTC
V: TRBV4-2; J: TRBJ1-1; D: NA; size: NA; CDR3: CASSQVTPGNTEAFF; DNA: TGTGCCAGCAGCCAAGTCACGCCCGGGAACACTGAAGCTTTCTTT
V: TRBV27; J: TRBJ1-5; D: NA; size: NA; CDR3: CASSGGGQPQHF; DNA: TGTGCCAGCAGCGGGGGGGGTCAGCCCCAGCATTTT
V: TRBV29-1; J: TRBJ2-7; D: TRBD2; size: NA; CDR3: CSVVAGAPHEQYF; DNA: TGCAGCGTAGTAGCGGGAGCCCCCCACGAGCAGTACTTC
V: TRBV10-1; J: TRBJ2-7; D: NA; size: NA; CDR3: CASIIRVPYEQYF; DNA: TGCGCCAGCATAATCCGCGTCCCCTACGAGCAGTACTTC
V: TRBV6-1; J: TRBJ2-1; D: TRBD2; size: NA; CDR3: CASSSGTSGNNEQFF; DNA: TGTGCCAGCAGCTCTGGGACTAGCGGGAACAATGAGCAGTTCTTC
V: TRBV10-3; J: TRBJ1-2; D: NA; size: NA; CDR3: CAISESRGPYGYTF; DNA: TGTGCCATCAGTGAGTCGCGGGGGCCCTATGGCTACACCTTC
V: TRBV28; J: TRBJ2-5; D: TRBD2; size: NA; CDR3: CASSLPASSGRETQYF; DNA: TGTGCCAGCAGTTTACCCGCTTCGAGCGGGAGGGAGACCCAGTACTTC
V: TRBV4-1; J: TRBJ2-1; D: TRBD2; size: NA; CDR3: CASSQGAPGLVSYNEQFF; DNA: TGCGCCAGCAGCCAAGGGGCCCCGGGACTAGTTTCCTACAATGAGCAGTTCTTC
V: TRBV7-9; J: TRBJ2-5; D: NA; size: NA; CDR3: CASSFREPQETQYF; DNA: TGTGCCAGCAGCTTCCGGGAACCCCAAGAGACCCAGTACTTC
V: TRBV30; J: TRBJ2-6; D: NA; size: once; CDR3: CAWSPRGSGANVLTF; DNA: TGTGCCTGGAGTCCCCGCGGCTCTGGGGCCAACGTCCTGACTTTC
V: TRBV28; J: TRBJ2-3; D: TRBD2; size: NA; CDR3: CASSLYTGTSGRWDTQYF; DNA: TGTGCCAGCAGTTTATATACCGGGACTAGCGGGAGATGGGATACGCAGTATTTT
V: TRBV5-1; J: TRBJ1-1; D: TRBD1; size: NA; CDR3: CASSSQTGWTEAFF; DNA: TGCGCCAGCAGCTCCCAGACAGGGTGGACTGAAGCTTTCTTT
V: TRBV2; J: TRBJ1-1; D: NA; size: few; CDR3: CASSQTGEAFF; DNA: TGTGCCAGCAGCCAAACAGGAGAAGCTTTCTTT
V: TRBV7-6; J: TRBJ2-7; D: TRBD2; size: NA; CDR3: CASSLLAGVPLGEQYF; DNA: TGTGCCAGCAGCTTATTAGCGGGAGTACCACTGGGGGAGCAGTACTTC
V: TRBV19; J: TRBJ1-1; D: NA; size: NA; CDR3: CASAGRALMGEAFF; DNA: TGTGCCTCAGCCGGCAGGGCCCTTATGGGTGAAGCTTTCTTT
V: TRBV7-9; J: TRBJ1-2; D: NA; size: NA; CDR3: CASSLGYPEYYGYTF; DNA: TGTGCCAGCAGCTTAGGGTATCCGGAATACTATGGCTACACCTTC
V: TRBV7-3; J: TRBJ2-1; D: NA; size: NA; CDR3: CASSLGRENEQFF; DNA: TGTGCCAGCAGCTTAGGACGTGAAAATGAGCAGTTCTTC
V: TRBV29-1; J: TRBJ1-5; D: TRBD1; size: once; CDR3: CSATTGLSNQPQHF; DNA: TGCAGCGCAACGACAGGGTTGAGCAATCAGCCCCAGCATTTT
V: TRBV7-8; J: TRBJ2-1; D: TRBD2; size: NA; CDR3: CASSILAGYNEQFF; DNA: TGTGCCAGCAGCATTCTAGCGGGGTACAATGAGCAGTTCTTC
V: TRBV28; J: TRBJ1-1; D: NA; size: few; CDR3: CASGEAFF; DNA: TGTGCCAGCGGTGAAGCTTTCTTT
V: TRBV7-3; J: TRBJ2-1; D: TRBD1; size: NA; CDR3: CASSQTGTEVYNEQFF; DNA: TGTGCCAGCAGCCAAACCGGGACAGAGGTCTACAATGAGCAGTTCTTC
V: TRBV5-1; J: TRBJ2-3; D: NA; size: NA; CDR3: CASSLGATSESTDTQYF; DNA: TGCGCCAGCAGCTTGGGGGCGACTTCCGAAAGCACAGATACGCAGTATTTT
V: TRBV2; J: TRBJ2-5; D: TRBD2; size: NA; CDR3: CASSGESGGVAQYF; DNA: TGTGCCAGCAGTGGTGAAAGCGGGGGAGTGGCCCAGTACTTC
V: TRBV11-2; J: TRBJ2-3; D: TRBD2; size: NA; CDR3: CASSLTSGSVDTQYF; DNA: TGTGCCAGCAGCTTGACTAGCGGGAGCGTAGATACGCAGTATTTT